Presented here are 8 T cell receptor beta chains from one specimen sequenced in a study of T cell responses to AZD1222 COVID-19 vaccine. The method was immunoSEQ multiplex PCR; TCRdb's version includes in-frame clones alone and lacks a portion of them. The repertoire consists of 95,000 to 100,000 clones, with 85% to 90% occurring once and the leading ten covering 15% to 20%. The specimen was peripheral blood, collected 28 days after the second AZD1222 dose. These receptors all come from an adult who received the AZD1222 COVID-19 vaccine.

This chain uses TRBV5-4 with TRBJ2-7; tentative D call: TRBD2 (6 bases). This CDR3 contains 14 residues. Germline V CDR1 and CDR2: SGHNT, YYREEE (reference sequence). V lost 2 bases and J lost 2, with 11 bases in between. The CDR3 DNA follows: TGTGCCAGCAGCTTTACGGGAGCTACCTACGAGCAGTACTTC. Translated: CASSFTGATYEQYF.

CDR3 nucleotide sequence: TGTGCCAGCAGTGATTCTCAGGGCAATCAGCCCCAGCATTTT. It translates to CASSDSQGNQPQHF. The chain couples TRBV2 to TRBJ1-5; no reliable D call. The CDR3 contains 14 residues. With 3 bases removed from V and 2 bases from J, the gap between germline ends came to 8 bases. Looked up from germline, CDR1 is SNHLY and CDR2 is FYNNEI.

The chain employs TRBV19 and TRBJ1-5; weak D call: TRBD1 (6 bases). The CDR3 extends over 15 amino acids. Trimming removed 1 base from V and 9 bases from J, with 16 bases in between. Germline V gene lookup returns CDR1 LNHDA and CDR2 SQIVND (reference sequence). CDR3 protein: CASSIGNQGQGPQHF. DNA for the CDR3: TGTGCCAGTAGTATAGGAAACCAGGGGCAGGGGCCCCAGCATTTT.

In DNA, the CDR3 is TGTGCCAGCAGCCAAGCGTTTCAATTGGGGTTCTCTGGAAACACCATATATTTT. This gives the protein CASSQAFQLGFSGNTIYF. The chain couples TRBV3-1 (or the pseudogene TRBV3-2) to TRBJ1-3; D not certain. V lost 1 base and J lost 0, with 16 bases in between. The CDR3 is 18 residues long. Germline CDR1 and CDR2: LGHDT and YNNKEL (reference sequence).

The rearrangement uses TRBV28 and TRBJ1-5, with a possible D match to TRBD1 (6 bases). Per the germline V gene, CDR1 is MDHEN and CDR2 is SYDVKM. V was pared by 5 bases and J by 9 bases, with 14 bases between. The CDR3 has 13 amino acids. For the CDR3, the DNA is TGTGCCAGCAGTCAAGGGGGGGTAGGGCCCCAGCATTTT. Protein product: CASSQGGVGPQHF.

The chain has TRBV27 and TRBJ1-2; D is possibly TRBD1 (5 bases). Germline V CDR1 and CDR2: MNHEY, SMNVEV (reference sequence). The V end was cut by 5 bases, the J end by 5 bases, with 15 bases between. The CDR3 is 14 amino acids. CDR3 sequence reads: CASSTHRSTYGYTF. The CDR3, as DNA: TGTGCCAGCAGTACGCACAGGTCTACTTATGGCTACACCTTC.

The V call is TRBV10-3, the J call TRBJ1-5; D unclear. The V end lost 8 bases, the J end lost 0 bases, and 11 bases lay between the germline ends. The V gene's germline CDR1 is ENHRY and CDR2 SYGVKD. This CDR3 contains 14 residues. Here the CDR3 reads CAIGRPDSNQPQHF. The DNA of the CDR3 is TGTGCCATCGGACGGCCGGATAGCAATCAGCCCCAGCATTTT.

The chain recombines TRBV6-5 with TRBJ2-7; the D gene is possibly TRBD1 (6 bases). CDR1 and CDR2 (germline): MNHEY, SVGAGI. The CDR3 covers 14 residues. Trimming pared 6 bases from V and 2 bases from J, leaving 14 bases between. CDR3 DNA sequence: TGTGCCAGCAGAACCACACAGGGAGCCTACGAGCAGTACTTC. Its translation is CASRTTQGAYEQYF.